This is a list of T cell receptor beta chains from one sample in a study of blood T cell repertoires in COVID-19. This table comes from immunoSEQ multiplex PCR, and its TCRdb copy is limited to in-frame clones, with some not included. Of hundreds of thousands of clones listed, roughly four fifths were seen once; the top ten hold about an eighth. The specimen was peripheral blood. Receptors originate from a woman aged 55 to 70 with active or convalescent COVID-19. The CDR3 runs from the conserved cysteine through the conserved F or W. D genes are given only for firm matches. Size is omitted from some rows. Given values are once, few, many or a class for expanded clones.

J gene | V gene | D gene | clone size | CDR3 DNA | CDR3 protein
TRBJ1-1 | TRBV12-3/TRBV12-4 | . | once | TGTGCCAGCACCTTATTTGGGGGCGGGGGGGCTTTCTTT | CASTLFGGGGAFF
TRBJ2-1 | TRBV5-1 | TRBD2 | once | TGCGCCAGCACCGCTAGCGGGGGGGACTACAATGAGCAGTTCTTC | CASTASGGDYNEQFF
TRBJ1-1 | TRBV13 | . | . | TGTGCCAGCAGCTTAGAACAGGGTAGCACTGAAGCTTTCTTT | CASSLEQGSTEAFF
TRBJ2-2 | TRBV27 | . | few | TGTGCCAGCAGTTGGTCAGCCGGGGAGCTGTTTTTT | CASSWSAGELFF
TRBJ1-2 | TRBV27 | . | few | TGTGCCAGCGCCCCTGGGAGGAACTATGGCTACACCTTC | CASAPGRNYGYTF
TRBJ1-2 | TRBV7-2 | TRBD1 | . | TGTGCCAGCAGCTTAGTGGGGCTCGGACAGGTTGATGGCTACACCTTC | CASSLVGLGQVDGYTF
TRBJ1-1 | TRBV19 | TRBD1 | . | TGTGCCAGTAGTATGAGGGACAGGGCTAAAGCTTTCTTT | CASSMRDRAKAFF
TRBJ2-1 | TRBV27 | . | . | TGTGCCAGCAGTTTAACAGGGACCCCCCATCAGTTCTTC | CASSLTGTPHQFF
TRBJ2-5 | TRBV19 | . | . | TGTGCCAGTAGGAATGGGGCAGGGAGGCAAGAGACCCAGTACTTC | CASRNGAGRQETQYF
TRBJ1-4 | TRBV5-1 | TRBD1 | . | TGCGCCAGCAGCTCGACAGGGGCAACTAATGAAAAACTGTTTTTT | CASSSTGATNEKLFF
TRBJ2-3 | TRBV29-1 | TRBD2 | . | TGCAGCGTTGAAGCGGGGTATATTAGCGGGGAGGTCACAGATACGCAGTATTTT | CSVEAGYISGEVTDTQYF
TRBJ1-6 | TRBV3-1/TRBV3-2 | . | . | TGTGCCAGCAGAAAGGGAGGGCCCCTCCACTTT | CASRKGGPLHF
TRBJ2-7 | TRBV29-1 | TRBD1 | once | TGCAGCGTTGTGGGGGGACAGGAGATGTCCTACGAGCAGTACTTC | CSVVGGQEMSYEQYF
TRBJ2-7 | TRBV4-1 | TRBD2 | . | TGCGCCAGCAGCGTACGGACTAGCGGGGACAGGGAGCAGTACTTC | CASSVRTSGDREQYF
TRBJ2-7 | TRBV18 | . | . | TGTGCCAGCTCACCGTTCCCTAGCGAGACCTCCTACGAGCAGTACTTC | CASSPFPSETSYEQYF
TRBJ2-3 | TRBV2 | TRBD2 | . | TGTGCCAGCAGTGCCGGGACTAGCAGGGCAGATACGCAGTATTTT | CASSAGTSRADTQYF
TRBJ2-7 | TRBV6-2/TRBV6-3 | . | many | TGTGCCAGCAGTTACCGTGATAGTCCATACTACGAGCAGTACTTC | CASSYRDSPYYEQYF
TRBJ1-6 | TRBV11-2 | . | . | TGTGCCAGCAGCTTAGTCGCAGGGTATAATTCACCCCTCCACTTT | CASSLVAGYNSPLHF
TRBJ1-2 | TRBV6-5 | . | . | TGTGCCAGCAGCCGCGCCTGGACAGCTAACTATGGCTACACCTTC | CASSRAWTANYGYTF
TRBJ2-1 | TRBV11-1 | TRBD2 | . | TGTGCCAGCAGCCCCGGGGGGGATAGGCGGGAGCAGTTCTTC | CASSPGGDRREQFF
TRBJ1-2 | TRBV4-1 | TRBD1 | . | TGCGCCAGCAGCCCCCCACCGCCCGGGACAGGGAATGATGGCTACACCTTC | CASSPPPPGTGNDGYTF
TRBJ1-1 | TRBV28 | . | . | TGTGCCAGCAGTTTGGTTAGGGAGGCTTTCTTT | CASSLVREAFF
TRBJ2-3 | TRBV2 | TRBD2 | . | TGTGCCAGCCCGACTAGCGGGGGCACAGATACGCAGTATTTT | CASPTSGGTDTQYF
TRBJ1-5 | TRBV4-1 | . | . | TGCGCCAGCAGCCAAGTCGGTCAGCCCCAGCATTTT | CASSQVGQPQHF
TRBJ1-1 | TRBV7-8 | TRBD1 | . | TGTGCCAGCAGCTTAGCGTGGGGACAGGGCAGGAACCGTGAAGCTTTCTTT | CASSLAWGQGRNREAFF
TRBJ1-1 | TRBV27 | TRBD1 | once | TGTGCCAGCAGTTTATCAGCCGGGGACAGGGGCGACACTGAAGCTTTCTTT | CASSLSAGDRGDTEAFF
TRBJ2-1 | TRBV18 | . | . | TGTGCCAGCTCACCACGGGGGCCTCGTTCCTACAATGAGCAGTTCTTC | CASSPRGPRSYNEQFF
TRBJ2-5 | TRBV7-9 | . | . | TGTGCCAGCAGCTTTGGGCTACACTCCCAAGAGACCCAGTACTTC | CASSFGLHSQETQYF
TRBJ2-7 | TRBV4-3 | . | . | TGCGCCAGCAGCCAAGATCTTGCCGGGTACTACGAGCAGTACTTC | CASSQDLAGYYEQYF
TRBJ1-1 | TRBV19 | . | once | TGTGCCAGTAGTATCAATTGGGGGGGCACTGAAGCTTTCTTT | CASSINWGGTEAFF
TRBJ2-7 | TRBV11-3 | . | . | TGTGCCAGCAGCCGAGGCGGCTACGAGCAGTACTTC | CASSRGGYEQYF
TRBJ1-2 | TRBV7-3 | TRBD1 | . | TGTGCCAGCAGCCCAACAGGGGGCAGGTTCTATGGCTACACCTTC | CASSPTGGRFYGYTF
TRBJ2-5 | TRBV18 | TRBD2 | . | TGTGCCAGCTCACGGACTAGCGGGGGGGACGAGACCCAGTACTTC | CASSRTSGGDETQYF
TRBJ2-3 | TRBV3-1/TRBV3-2 | . | many | TGTGCCAGCAGCCAAGATCTACCCAGGCTTTTAGCAGATACGCAGTATTTT | CASSQDLPRLLADTQYF
TRBJ2-1 | TRBV7-8 | . | . | TGTGCCAGCAGCTTACATGGGGCGCTTTTTTATGAGCAGTTCTTC | CASSLHGALFYEQFF
TRBJ1-5 | TRBV6-6 | . | . | TGTGCCAGCATGGGGCCCAACCAGCCCCAGCATTTT | CASMGPNQPQHF
TRBJ1-1 | TRBV13 | TRBD1 | . | TGTGCCAGCAGCCCCCGGACAGGGGTCACTGAAGCTTTCTTT | CASSPRTGVTEAFF
TRBJ1-4 | TRBV4-1 | TRBD1 | . | TGCGCCAGCAGCCAAGGGACAGGGGGCTTTTTGGTGGCAACTAATGAAAAACTGTTTTTT | CASSQGTGGFLVATNEKLFF
TRBJ2-7 | TRBV5-1 | TRBD2 | . | TGCGCCAGCAGCAAGGGACTAGCGGGGGCTTCGGGCGAGCAGTACTTC | CASSKGLAGASGEQYF
TRBJ1-5 | TRBV3-1/TRBV3-2 | . | . | TGTGCCAGCAGCCAAGAGGGGGGGGCGAGGGGTCAGCCCCAGCATTTT | CASSQEGGARGQPQHF
TRBJ2-2 | TRBV7-9 | . | few | TGTGCCAGCAGCTTAGGGCGGATGAACACCGGGGAGCTGTTTTTT | CASSLGRMNTGELFF
TRBJ1-1 | TRBV29-1 | . | once | TGCAGCGCCGAAGGTGTAGGGGGTGGTGAAGCTTTCTTT | CSAEGVGGGEAFF
TRBJ1-2 | TRBV27 | . | . | TGTGCCAGCAGTTTGTCTTATGGGGGCGGAAGTAATGGCTACACCTTC | CASSLSYGGGSNGYTF
TRBJ1-5 | TRBV5-1 | TRBD1 | . | TGCGCCAGCAGCTTAACAGGGGTGAAAGATCAGCCCCAGCATTTT | CASSLTGVKDQPQHF
TRBJ1-1 | TRBV9 | TRBD1 | few | TGTGCCAGCAGCGTAGGGACAGGATCAGAGGCTTTCTTT | CASSVGTGSEAFF
TRBJ2-2 | TRBV7-6 | . | . | TGTGCCAGCAGCCGGACTACGAACACCGGGGAGCTGTTTTTT | CASSRTTNTGELFF
TRBJ1-2 | TRBV24-1 | . | . | TGTGCCACCAGTGATCATACTGAGGATGGCTACACCTTC | CATSDHTEDGYTF
TRBJ2-1 | TRBV7-9 | TRBD1 | . | TGTGCCAGCAGCTTAGGTGGACAGGGGATGAATGAGCAGTTCTTC | CASSLGGQGMNEQFF
TRBJ2-7 | TRBV3-1/TRBV3-2 | TRBD2 | . | TGTGCCAGCAGCCGCGGGACTAGCGGGATAGAGCAGTACTTC | CASSRGTSGIEQYF
TRBJ1-2 | TRBV9 | TRBD1 | . | TGTGCCAGCAGCGTAACAGGACAGGGCTACCCACATGGCTACACCTTC | CASSVTGQGYPHGYTF
TRBJ1-2 | TRBV5-5 | TRBD1 | once | TGTGCCAGCAGCTCGGGACAGGCTTCTGCCTATGGCTACACCTTC | CASSSGQASAYGYTF
TRBJ2-7 | TRBV14 | . | . | TGTGCCAGCAGCCAGGGACACCACTCCTACGAGCAGTACTTC | CASSQGHHSYEQYF
TRBJ2-5 | TRBV11-2 | TRBD2 | . | TGTGCCAGCAGCTTAGAACTGGCTTTGCGGGGGGTAAAAGAGACCCAGTACTTC | CASSLELALRGVKETQYF
TRBJ1-2 | TRBV21-1 | . | . | TGTGCCAGCAGCAAGGATACAGGGGAGTCTGGCTACACCTTC | CASSKDTGESGYTF
TRBJ1-4 | TRBV28 | TRBD1 | . | TGTGCCAGCAGTTTAGGGGACAGTGAAAAACTGTTTTTT | CASSLGDSEKLFF
TRBJ2-1 | TRBV24-1 | . | . | TGTGCCACCAGTGACCCCGGGTACAATGAGCAGTTCTTC | CATSDPGYNEQFF
TRBJ2-7 | TRBV2 | . | . | TGTGCCAGCAGTGTAACAGTTTCCTACGAGCAGTACTTC | CASSVTVSYEQYF
TRBJ1-1 | TRBV11-2 | . | . | TGTGCCAGCAGCCGCCCCGGGACAACGAACACTGAAGCTTTCTTT | CASSRPGTTNTEAFF
TRBJ1-3 | TRBV7-8 | TRBD1 | once | TGTGCCAGCAGCCTAGGGACAGGGCCGGGAAACACCATATATTTT | CASSLGTGPGNTIYF
TRBJ1-1 | TRBV12-3/TRBV12-4 | TRBD1 | . | TGTGCCAGCAGTCGACAGGGGAACACTGAAGCTTTCTTT | CASSRQGNTEAFF